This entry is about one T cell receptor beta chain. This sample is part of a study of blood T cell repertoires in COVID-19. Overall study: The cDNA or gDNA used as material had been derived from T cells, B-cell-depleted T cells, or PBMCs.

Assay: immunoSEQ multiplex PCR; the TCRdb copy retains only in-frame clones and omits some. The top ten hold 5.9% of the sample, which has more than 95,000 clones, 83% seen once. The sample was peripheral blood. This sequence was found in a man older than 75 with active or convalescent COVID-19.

The CDR3 sequence is CASLALGTGELFF. The CDR3 coding sequence is TGTGCCAGCTTAGCCTTGGGCACCGGGGAGCTGTTTTTT. The chain carries TRBV2 and TRBJ2-2; no reliable D call. V was trimmed by 8 bases and J by 4 bases, leaving 11 bases between them. This CDR3 spans 13 amino acids. The germline V gene has CDR1 SNHLY and CDR2 FYNNEI.